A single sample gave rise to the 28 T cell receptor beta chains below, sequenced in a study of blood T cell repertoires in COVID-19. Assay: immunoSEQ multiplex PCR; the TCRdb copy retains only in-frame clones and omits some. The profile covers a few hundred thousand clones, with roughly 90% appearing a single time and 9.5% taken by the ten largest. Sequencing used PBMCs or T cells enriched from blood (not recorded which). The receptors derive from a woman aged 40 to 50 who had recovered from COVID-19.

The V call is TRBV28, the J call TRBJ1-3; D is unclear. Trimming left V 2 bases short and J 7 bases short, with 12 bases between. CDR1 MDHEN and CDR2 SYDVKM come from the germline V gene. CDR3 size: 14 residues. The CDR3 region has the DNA TGTGCCAGCAGTTTACCGGCGGCCGGGAACACCATATATTTT. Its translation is CASSLPAAGNTIYF.

In DNA form, the CDR3 reads TGTGCCAGTAGTATGCAGCGGGGGGGCAGAGATACGCAGTATTTT. Residues: CASSMQRGGRDTQYF. This chain connects TRBV19 to TRBJ2-3; 10 nucleotides line up with TRBD2. CDR3 length: 15 amino acids. CDR1 LNHDA and CDR2 SQIVND come from the germline V gene (reference sequence). The trim removed 3 bases at V and 5 bases at J, leaving 5 bases unmatched.

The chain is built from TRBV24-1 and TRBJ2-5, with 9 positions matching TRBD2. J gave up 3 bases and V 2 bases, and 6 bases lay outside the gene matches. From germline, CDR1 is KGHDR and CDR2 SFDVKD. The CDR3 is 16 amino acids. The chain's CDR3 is CATSDWSSGVEETQYF. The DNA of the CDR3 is TGTGCCACCAGTGATTGGTCTAGCGGGGTGGAAGAGACCCAGTACTTC.

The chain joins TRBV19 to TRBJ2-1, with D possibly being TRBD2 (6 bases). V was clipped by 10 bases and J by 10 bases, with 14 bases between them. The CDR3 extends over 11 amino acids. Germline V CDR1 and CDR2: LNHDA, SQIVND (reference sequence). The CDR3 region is CATLEGREQFF. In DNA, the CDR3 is TGTGCCACCCTGGAGGGTAGGGAGCAGTTCTTC.

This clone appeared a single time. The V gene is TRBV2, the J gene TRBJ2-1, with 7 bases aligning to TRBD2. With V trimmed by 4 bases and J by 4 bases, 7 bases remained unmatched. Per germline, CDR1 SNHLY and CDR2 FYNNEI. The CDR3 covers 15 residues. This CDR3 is CASSGSAGAYNEQFF. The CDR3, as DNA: TGTGCCAGCAGTGGTTCGGCGGGAGCGTACAATGAGCAGTTCTTC.

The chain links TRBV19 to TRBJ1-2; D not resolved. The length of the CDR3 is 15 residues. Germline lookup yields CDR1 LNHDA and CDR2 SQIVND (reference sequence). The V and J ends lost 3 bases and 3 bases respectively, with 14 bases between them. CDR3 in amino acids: CASSIQRGLDYGYTF. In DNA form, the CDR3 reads TGTGCCAGTAGTATTCAGAGAGGGCTCGACTATGGCTACACCTTC. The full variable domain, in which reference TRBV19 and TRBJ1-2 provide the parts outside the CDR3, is DGGITQSPKYLFRKEGQNVTLSCEQNLNHDAMYWYRQDPGQGLRLIYYSQIVNDFQKGDIAEGYSVSREKKESFPLTVTSAQKNPTAFYLCASSIQRGLDYGYTFGSGTRLTVV.

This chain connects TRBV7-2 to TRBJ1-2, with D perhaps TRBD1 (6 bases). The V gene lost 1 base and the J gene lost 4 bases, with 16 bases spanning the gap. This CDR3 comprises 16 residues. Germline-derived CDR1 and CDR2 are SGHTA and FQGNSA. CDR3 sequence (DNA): TGTGCCAGCAGCTTAGATGTCCAGGGGATCGGCTATGGCTACACCTTC. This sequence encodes CASSLDVQGIGYGYTF.

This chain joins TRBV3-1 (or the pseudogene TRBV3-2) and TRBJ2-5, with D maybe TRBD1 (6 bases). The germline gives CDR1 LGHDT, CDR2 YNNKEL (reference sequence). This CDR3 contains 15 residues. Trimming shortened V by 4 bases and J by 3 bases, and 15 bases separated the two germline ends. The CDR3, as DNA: TGTGCCAGCAGCCCCAACGGGGCAGGGGAAGAGACCCAGTACTTC. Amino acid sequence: CASSPNGAGEETQYF.

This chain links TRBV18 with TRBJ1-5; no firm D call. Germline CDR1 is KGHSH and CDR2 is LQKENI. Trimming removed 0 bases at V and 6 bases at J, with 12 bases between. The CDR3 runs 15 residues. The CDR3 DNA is TGTGCCAGCTCACCACCTAATCCGGCGGGTCAGCCCCAGCATTTT. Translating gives CASSPPNPAGQPQHF.

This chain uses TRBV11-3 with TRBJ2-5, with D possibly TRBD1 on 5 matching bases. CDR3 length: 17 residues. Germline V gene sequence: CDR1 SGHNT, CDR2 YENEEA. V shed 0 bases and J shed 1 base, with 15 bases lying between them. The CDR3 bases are TGTGCCAGCAGCTTAGAGGTTCTGACAGTGGGCCAAGAGACCCAGTACTTC. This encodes CASSLEVLTVGQETQYF.

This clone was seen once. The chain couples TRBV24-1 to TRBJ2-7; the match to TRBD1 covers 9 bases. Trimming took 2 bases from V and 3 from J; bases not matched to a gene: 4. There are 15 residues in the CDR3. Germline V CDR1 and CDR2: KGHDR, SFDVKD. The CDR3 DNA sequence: TGTGCCACCAGTGATTCCCGACAGGGGGTCTACGAGCAGTACTTC. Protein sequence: CATSDSRQGVYEQYF.

The CDR3 region has the DNA TGTGCCAGCACAGGGCAGGGTTCAGTATACGAGCAGTACTTC. Translation gives CASTGQGSVYEQYF. The chain carries TRBV2 and TRBJ2-7; perhaps TRBD1 as D (5 bases). Between the trimmed V and J ends, which lost 7 bases and 4 bases, there was a span of 17 bases. Germline V gives CDR1 SNHLY, CDR2 FYNNEI. The length of the CDR3 is 14 residues.

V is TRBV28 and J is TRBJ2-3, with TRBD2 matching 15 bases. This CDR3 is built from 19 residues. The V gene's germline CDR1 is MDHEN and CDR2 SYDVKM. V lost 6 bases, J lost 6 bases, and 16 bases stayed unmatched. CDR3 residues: CASSHYGTSGGLGEDTQYF. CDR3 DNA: TGTGCCAGCAGCCATTACGGGACTAGCGGGGGGCTAGGGGAGGATACGCAGTATTTT.

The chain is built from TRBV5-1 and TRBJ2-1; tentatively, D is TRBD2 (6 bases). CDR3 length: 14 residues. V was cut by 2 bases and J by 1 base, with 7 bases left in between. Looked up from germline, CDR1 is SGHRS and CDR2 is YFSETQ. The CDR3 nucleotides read TGCGCCAGCAGCTTTAGCGGATCCTACAATGAGCAGTTCTTC. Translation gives CASSFSGSYNEQFF.

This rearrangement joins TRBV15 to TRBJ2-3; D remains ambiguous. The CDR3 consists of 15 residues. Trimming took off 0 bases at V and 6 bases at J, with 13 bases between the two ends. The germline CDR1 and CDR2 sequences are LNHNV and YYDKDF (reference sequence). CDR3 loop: CATSRDLLVSDTQYF. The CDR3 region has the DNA TGTGCCACCAGCAGAGATCTATTAGTCTCGGATACGCAGTATTTT.

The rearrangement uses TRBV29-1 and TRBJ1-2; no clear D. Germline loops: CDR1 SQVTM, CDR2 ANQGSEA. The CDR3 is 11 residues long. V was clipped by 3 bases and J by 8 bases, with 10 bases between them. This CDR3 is CSVEKGGGYTF. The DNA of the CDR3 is TGCAGCGTTGAGAAGGGAGGAGGCTACACCTTC.

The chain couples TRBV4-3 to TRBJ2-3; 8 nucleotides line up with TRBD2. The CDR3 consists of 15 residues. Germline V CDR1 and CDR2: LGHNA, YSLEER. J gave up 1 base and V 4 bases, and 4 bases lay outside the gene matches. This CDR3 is CASSRNSGGTDTQYF. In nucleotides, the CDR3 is TGCGCCAGCAGCCGCAATAGCGGGGGCACAGATACGCAGTATTTT.

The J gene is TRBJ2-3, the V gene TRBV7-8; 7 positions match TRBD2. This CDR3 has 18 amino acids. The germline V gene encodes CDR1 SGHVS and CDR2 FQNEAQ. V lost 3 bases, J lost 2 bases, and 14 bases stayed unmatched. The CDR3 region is CASSLATGVAGYTDTQYF. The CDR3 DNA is TGTGCCAGCAGCTTGGCCACGGGGGTAGCGGGTTACACAGATACGCAGTATTTT.

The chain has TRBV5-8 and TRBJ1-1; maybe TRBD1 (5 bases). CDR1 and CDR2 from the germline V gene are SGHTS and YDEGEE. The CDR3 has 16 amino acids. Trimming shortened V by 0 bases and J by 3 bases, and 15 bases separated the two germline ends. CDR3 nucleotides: TGTGCCAGCAGCTTGGGGGTTTTAGGGGTCGACACTGAAGCTTTCTTT. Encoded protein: CASSLGVLGVDTEAFF.

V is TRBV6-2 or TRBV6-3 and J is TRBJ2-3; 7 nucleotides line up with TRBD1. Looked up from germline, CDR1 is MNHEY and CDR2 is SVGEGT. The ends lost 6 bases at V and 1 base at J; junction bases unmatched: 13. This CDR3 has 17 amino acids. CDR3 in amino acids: CASSISTRDSGTDTQYF. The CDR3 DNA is TGTGCCAGCAGCATATCAACCCGGGACAGTGGCACAGATACGCAGTATTTT.

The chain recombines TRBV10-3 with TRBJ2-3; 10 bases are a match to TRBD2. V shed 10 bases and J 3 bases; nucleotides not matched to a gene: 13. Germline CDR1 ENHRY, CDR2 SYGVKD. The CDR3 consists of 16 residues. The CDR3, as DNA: TGTGCCACCAGGGTCAGCGGGAGGGCAGGGACAGATACGCAGTATTTT. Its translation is CATRVSGRAGTDTQYF.

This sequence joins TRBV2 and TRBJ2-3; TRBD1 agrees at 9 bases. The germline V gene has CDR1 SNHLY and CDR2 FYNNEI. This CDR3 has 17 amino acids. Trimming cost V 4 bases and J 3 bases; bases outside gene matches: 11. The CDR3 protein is CASSGPGTGIGTDTQYF. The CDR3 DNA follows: TGTGCCAGCAGTGGTCCCGGGACAGGGATTGGGACAGATACGCAGTATTTT. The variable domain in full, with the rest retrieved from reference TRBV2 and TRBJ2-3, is EPEVTQTPSHQVTQMGQEVILRCVPISNHLYFYWYRQILGQKVEFLVSFYNNEISEKSEIFDDQFSVERPDGSNFTLKIRSTKLEDSAMYFCASSGPGTGIGTDTQYFGPGTRLTVL.

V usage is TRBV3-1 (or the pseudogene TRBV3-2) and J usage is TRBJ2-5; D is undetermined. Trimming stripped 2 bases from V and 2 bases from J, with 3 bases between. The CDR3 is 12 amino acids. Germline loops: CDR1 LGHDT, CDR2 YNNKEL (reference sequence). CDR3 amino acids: CASSQIQETQYF. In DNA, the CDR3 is TGTGCCAGCAGCCAAATACAAGAGACCCAGTACTTC.

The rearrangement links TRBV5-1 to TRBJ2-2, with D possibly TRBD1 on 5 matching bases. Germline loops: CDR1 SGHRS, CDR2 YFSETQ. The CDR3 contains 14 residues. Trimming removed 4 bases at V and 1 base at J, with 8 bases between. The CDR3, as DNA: TGCGCCAGCAGCATCCAGGGGAACACCGGGGAGCTGTTTTTT. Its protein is CASSIQGNTGELFF.

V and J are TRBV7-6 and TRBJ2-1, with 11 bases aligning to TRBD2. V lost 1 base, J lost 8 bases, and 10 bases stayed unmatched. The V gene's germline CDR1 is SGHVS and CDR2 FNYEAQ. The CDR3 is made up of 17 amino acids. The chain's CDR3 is CASSLVSSGRWSDEQFF. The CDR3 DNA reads TGTGCCAGCAGCTTAGTGTCTAGCGGGAGGTGGAGTGATGAGCAGTTCTTC.

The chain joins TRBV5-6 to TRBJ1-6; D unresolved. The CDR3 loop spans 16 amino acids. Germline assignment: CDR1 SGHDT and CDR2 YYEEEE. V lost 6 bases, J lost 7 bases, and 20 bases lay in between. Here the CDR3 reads CASTPTAAGGNSPLHF. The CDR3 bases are TGTGCCAGCACCCCCACGGCAGCGGGCGGGAATTCACCCCTCCACTTT. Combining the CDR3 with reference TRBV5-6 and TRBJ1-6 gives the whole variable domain DAGVTQSPTHLIKTRGQQVTLRCSPKSGHDTVSWYQQALGQGPQFIFQYYEEEERQRGNFPDRFSGHQFPNYSSELNVNALLLGDSALYLCASTPTAAGGNSPLHFGNGTRLTVT.

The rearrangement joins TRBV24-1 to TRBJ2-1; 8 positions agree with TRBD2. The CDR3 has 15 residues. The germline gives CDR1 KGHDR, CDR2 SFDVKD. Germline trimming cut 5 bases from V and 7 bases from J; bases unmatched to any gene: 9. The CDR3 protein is CATSGRASGQNEQFF. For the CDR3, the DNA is TGTGCCACCAGTGGAAGGGCTAGCGGGCAGAATGAGCAGTTCTTC.

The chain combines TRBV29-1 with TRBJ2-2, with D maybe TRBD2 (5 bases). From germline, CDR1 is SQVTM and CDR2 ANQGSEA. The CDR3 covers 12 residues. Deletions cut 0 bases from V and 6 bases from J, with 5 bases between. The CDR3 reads CSVEDGAGELFF. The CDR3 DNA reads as TGCAGCGTTGAAGACGGGGCCGGGGAGCTGTTTTTT.